What follows describes a single T cell receptor (beta chain). This record comes from a study of blood T cell repertoires in COVID-19. Here immunoSEQ multiplex PCR was the method, and the copy in TCRdb shows in-frame clones only, minus some. The top ten clones hold 3% of a sample with 250,000 to 350,000 clones, roughly 90% of them seen once. This CDR3 comprises 12 residues. The V gene lost 5 bases and the J gene lost 4 bases, with 9 bases spanning the gap. The germline CDR1 and CDR2 sequences are MDHEN and SYDVKM. The specimen sequenced was peripheral blood. The V gene is TRBV28, the J gene TRBJ2-7; maybe TRBD2 (5 bases). The TCR comes from a woman aged 25 to 39 with active or convalescent COVID-19. CDR3 DNA sequence: TGTGCCAGCAGTCCCCGGGGATACGAGCAGTACTTC. Protein product: CASSPRGYEQYF.